The 14 T cell receptor beta chains given below trace back to one sample, sequenced in a study of blood T cell repertoires in COVID-19. The assay was immunoSEQ multiplex PCR, and TCRdb's table has in-frame clones only and misses some. The repertoire holds around 270,000 clones, with more than 75% as singletons. Source material: peripheral blood. The receptors stem from a woman aged 45 to 65 with acute or convalescent COVID-19.

The gene calls are TRBV5-1 and TRBJ2-1; the match to TRBD2 covers 11 bases. Germline V gene lookup returns CDR1 SGHRS and CDR2 YFSETQ. CDR3 length equals 14 residues. Trimming took 4 bases from V and 7 from J; bases not matched to a gene: 4. Written as DNA, the CDR3 is TGCGCCAGCAGCGGAACTAGCGGGAGTAATGAGCAGTTCTTC. As protein: CASSGTSGSNEQFF. Full variable domain (missing parts from reference TRBV5-1 and TRBJ2-1): KAGVTQTPRYLIKTRGQQVTLSCSPISGHRSVSWYQQTPGQGLQFLFEYFSETQRNKGNFPGRFSGRQFSNSRSEMNVSTLELGDSALYLCASSGTSGSNEQFFGPGTRLTVL.

The chain carries TRBV19 and TRBJ2-3, with 10 bases lining up with TRBD2. The CDR3 has 15 residues. J lost 1 base, V lost 6 bases, and 4 bases had no gene match. Per the germline V gene, CDR1 is LNHDA and CDR2 is SQIVND (reference sequence). The CDR3 is CASSLGLAGTDTQYF. For the CDR3, the DNA is TGTGCCAGTAGCCTCGGACTAGCGGGCACAGATACGCAGTATTTT.

This clone was seen a handful of times. CDR3 in DNA: TGTGCCAGCAGCCAAGATCCCAACAGGGCGAACACCGGGGAGCTGTTTTTT. Encoded protein: CASSQDPNRANTGELFF. The chain recombines TRBV14 with TRBJ2-2; possible D gene TRBD1, 6 bases. The CDR3 extends over 17 amino acids. With 0 bases removed from V and 0 bases from J, the gap between germline ends came to 11 bases. CDR1 is SGHDN, CDR2 FVKESK, per germline. Filled out from reference TRBV14 and TRBJ2-2, the complete variable domain reads EAGVTQFPSHSVIEKGQTVTLRCDPISGHDNLYWYRRVMGKEIKFLLHFVKESKQDESGMPNNRFLAERTGGTYSTLKVQPAELEDSGVYFCASSQDPNRANTGELFFGEGSRLTVL.

The rearrangement links TRBV5-4 to TRBJ2-7; 10 bases fit TRBD2. CDR1 and CDR2 from the germline V gene are SGHNT and YYREEE (reference sequence). V shed 3 bases, J shed 1 base, and the junction held 4 bases outside the gene matches. This CDR3 comprises 15 residues. In nucleotides, the CDR3 is TGTGCCAGCAGCTCGGGACTAGCGAATTCCTACGAGCAGTACTTC. Translated, it gives CASSSGLANSYEQYF.

V and J are TRBV7-3 and TRBJ1-1; D might be TRBD1 (5 bases). CDR1 is SGHTA and CDR2 is FQGTGA in the germline V gene. Trimming pared 1 base from V and 11 bases from J, leaving 14 bases between. This CDR3 has 13 residues. The CDR3 loop is CASSLIGQGQAFF. CDR3 bases: TGTGCCAGCAGCTTAATTGGGCAGGGCCAGGCTTTCTTT. The full variable domain, with the rest looked up from reference TRBV7-3 and TRBJ1-1, is GAGVSQTPSNKVTEKGKYVELRCDPISGHTALYWYRQSLGQGPEFLIYFQGTGAADDSGLPNDRFFAVRPEGSVSTLKIQRTERGDSAVYLCASSLIGQGQAFFGQGTRLTVV.

The chain couples TRBV27 to TRBJ2-2, with a weak D call TRBD1 (5 bases). The CDR3 runs to 14 residues. Germline values: CDR1 MNHEY, CDR2 SMNVEV (reference sequence). Trimming cost V 4 bases and J 9 bases, with 15 bases left between them. CDR3: CASSSLQRTWELFF. For the CDR3, the DNA is TGTGCCAGCAGTTCACTGCAGAGGACATGGGAGCTGTTTTTT.

The chain couples TRBV5-5 to TRBJ1-2; 7 bases are a match to TRBD1. The V segment lost 0 bases and the J segment 6 bases; nucleotides outside the gene matches: 11. The length of the CDR3 is 16 residues. Germline V gene lookup returns CDR1 SGHKS and CDR2 YYEKEE (reference sequence). DNA for the CDR3: TGTGCCAGCAGCTTGGATCTCTATGCACAGGGGAATGGCTACACCTTC. Translated: CASSLDLYAQGNGYTF.

The chain combines TRBV5-4 with TRBJ1-5; D is perhaps TRBD1 (6 bases). Germline-derived CDR1 and CDR2 are SGHNT and YYREEE (reference sequence). The CDR3 has 16 amino acids. Trimming pared 4 bases from V and 1 base from J, leaving 15 bases between. CDR3 DNA: TGTGCCAGCAGCCTGGGGGGGGGCTCAAGCAATCAGCCCCAGCATTTT. As protein: CASSLGGGSSNQPQHF.

The rearrangement joins TRBV28 to TRBJ2-7; TRBD2 aligns across 8 bases. With V trimmed by 7 bases and J by 6 bases, 2 bases remained unmatched. Germline lookup yields CDR1 MDHEN and CDR2 SYDVKM. This CDR3 is built from 11 residues. The CDR3 spells CASKLAAEQYF. DNA of the CDR3: TGTGCCAGCAAACTAGCGGCCGAGCAGTACTTC.

The chain recombines TRBV5-6 with TRBJ2-7, with a weak D call TRBD2 (6 bases). Germline values: CDR1 SGHDT, CDR2 YYEEEE. CDR3 size: 17 residues. V lost 4 bases to trimming and J lost 4 bases, with 24 bases between them. Here the CDR3 reads CASSVDGTGTEIYEQYF. CDR3 nucleotide sequence: TGTGCCAGCAGCGTCGACGGAACCGGGACTGAGATATACGAGCAGTACTTC.

The chain couples TRBV28 to TRBJ1-4; possible D gene TRBD1, 5 bases. In germline, CDR1 is MDHEN, CDR2 SYDVKM. The CDR3 sequence is 16 residues long. V lost 3 bases, J lost 8 bases, and 19 bases lay in between. The CDR3 nucleotides are TGTGCCAGCAGTTTCTCGGACCGACGGGGGGGGGAAAAACTGTTTTTT. It encodes CASSFSDRRGGEKLFF.

This chain links TRBV28 with TRBJ1-1, with TRBD1 identical over 7 bases. The CDR3 is 16 amino acids. V dropped 4 bases and J dropped 1; count of bases not matched to a gene: 9. Germline CDR1 MDHEN, CDR2 SYDVKM. CDR3 bases: TGTGCCAGCAGTTGGACCTGGGACAGTCAGAACACTGAAGCTTTCTTT. Its protein product is CASSWTWDSQNTEAFF.

The V gene is TRBV28, the J gene TRBJ2-7, with 8 bases fitting TRBD1. Per germline, CDR1 MDHEN and CDR2 SYDVKM. Unmatched junction bases numbered 7, after V lost 6 bases and J lost 3 bases. The CDR3 spans 14 residues. The CDR3, as DNA: TGTGCCAGCAGCGAGAACAGGGGGTTCTACGAGCAGTACTTC. Translation gives CASSENRGFYEQYF.

This chain joins TRBV28 and TRBJ2-6; perhaps TRBD1 as D (6 bases). Germline V gene sequence: CDR1 MDHEN, CDR2 SYDVKM. This CDR3 comprises 17 residues. The V end lost 10 bases, the J end lost 0 bases, and 19 bases lay between the germline ends. The DNA of the CDR3 is TGTGCCACCTTCGAAGGGCAGGGGTCCTCTGGGGCCAACGTCCTGACTTTC. Amino acid sequence: CATFEGQGSSGANVLTF.